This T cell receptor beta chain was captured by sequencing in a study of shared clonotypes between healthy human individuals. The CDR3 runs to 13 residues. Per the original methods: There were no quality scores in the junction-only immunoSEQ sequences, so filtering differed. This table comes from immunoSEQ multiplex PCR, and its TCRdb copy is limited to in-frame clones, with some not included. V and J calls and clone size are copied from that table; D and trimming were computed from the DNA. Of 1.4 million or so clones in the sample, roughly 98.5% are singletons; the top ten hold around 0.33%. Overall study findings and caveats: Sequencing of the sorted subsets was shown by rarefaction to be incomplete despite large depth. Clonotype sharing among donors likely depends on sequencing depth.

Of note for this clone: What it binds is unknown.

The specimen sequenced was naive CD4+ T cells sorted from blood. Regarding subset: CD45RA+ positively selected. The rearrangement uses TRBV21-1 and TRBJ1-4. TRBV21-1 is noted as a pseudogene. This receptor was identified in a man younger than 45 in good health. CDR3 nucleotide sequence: TGTGCCATCCCCGATGAGGGGCATGAAAAACTGTTTTTT. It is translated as CAIPDEGHEKLFF.